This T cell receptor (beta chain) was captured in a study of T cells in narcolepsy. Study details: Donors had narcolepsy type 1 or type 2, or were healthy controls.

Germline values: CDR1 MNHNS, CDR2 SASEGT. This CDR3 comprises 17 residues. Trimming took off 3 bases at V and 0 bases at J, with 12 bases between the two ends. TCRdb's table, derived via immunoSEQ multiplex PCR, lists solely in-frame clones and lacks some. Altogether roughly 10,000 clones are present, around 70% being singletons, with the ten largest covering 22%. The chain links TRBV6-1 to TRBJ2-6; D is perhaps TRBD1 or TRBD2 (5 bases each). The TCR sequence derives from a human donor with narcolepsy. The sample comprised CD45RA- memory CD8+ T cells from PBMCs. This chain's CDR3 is CASSELVGDSGANVLTF. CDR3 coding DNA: TGTGCCAGCAGTGAGCTCGTGGGGGACTCTGGGGCCAACGTCCTGACTTTC.